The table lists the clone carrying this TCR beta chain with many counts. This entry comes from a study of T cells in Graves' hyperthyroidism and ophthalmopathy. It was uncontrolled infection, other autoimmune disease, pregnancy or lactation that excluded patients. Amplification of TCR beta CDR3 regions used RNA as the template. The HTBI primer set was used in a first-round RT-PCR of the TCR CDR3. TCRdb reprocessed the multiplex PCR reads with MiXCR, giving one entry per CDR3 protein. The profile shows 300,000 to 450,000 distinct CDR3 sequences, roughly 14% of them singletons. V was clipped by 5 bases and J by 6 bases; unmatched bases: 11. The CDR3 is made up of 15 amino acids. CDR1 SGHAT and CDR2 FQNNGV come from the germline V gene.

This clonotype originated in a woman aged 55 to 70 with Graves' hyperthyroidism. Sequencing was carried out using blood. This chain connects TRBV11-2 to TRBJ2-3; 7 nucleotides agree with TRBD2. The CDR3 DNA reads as TGTGCCAGCAGCATCTGGGCGGGAGAGGTGGATACGCAGTATTTT. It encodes CASSIWAGEVDTQYF.